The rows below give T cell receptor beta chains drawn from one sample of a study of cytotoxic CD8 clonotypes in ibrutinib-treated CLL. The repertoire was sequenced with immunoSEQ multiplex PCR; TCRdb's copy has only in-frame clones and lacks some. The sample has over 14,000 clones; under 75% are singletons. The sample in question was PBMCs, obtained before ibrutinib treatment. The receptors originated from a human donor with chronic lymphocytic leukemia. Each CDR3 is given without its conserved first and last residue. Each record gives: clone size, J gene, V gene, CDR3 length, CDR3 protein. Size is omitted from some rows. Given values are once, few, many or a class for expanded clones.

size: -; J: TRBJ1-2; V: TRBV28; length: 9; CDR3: AKDNRYGYT
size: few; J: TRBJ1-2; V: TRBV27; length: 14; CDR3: ASSLTRQGGNYGYT
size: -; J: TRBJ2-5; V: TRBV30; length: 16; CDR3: AWSKGASGGPSQETQY
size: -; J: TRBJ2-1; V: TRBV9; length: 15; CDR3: ASSETSPQSSYNEQF
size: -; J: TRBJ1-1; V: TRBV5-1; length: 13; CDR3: ASTSTEGLNTEAF
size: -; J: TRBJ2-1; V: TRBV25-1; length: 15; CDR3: ASSEGVGLASYNEQF
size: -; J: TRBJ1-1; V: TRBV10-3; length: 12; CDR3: AIKGFGGNTEAF
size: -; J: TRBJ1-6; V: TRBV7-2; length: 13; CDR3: ASSLAAGARSPLH
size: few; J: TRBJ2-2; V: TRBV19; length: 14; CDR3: ASSIPLAGGPGELF
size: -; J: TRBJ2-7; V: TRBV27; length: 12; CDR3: ASSGLVGTYEQY
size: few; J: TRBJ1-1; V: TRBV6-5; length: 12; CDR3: ASSTGTENTEAF
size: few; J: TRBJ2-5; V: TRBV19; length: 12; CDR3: ASSTSGRGETQY
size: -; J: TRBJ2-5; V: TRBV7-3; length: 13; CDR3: ASSPRTSGQETQY
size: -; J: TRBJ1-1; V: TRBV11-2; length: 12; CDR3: ASSLTGSATEAF
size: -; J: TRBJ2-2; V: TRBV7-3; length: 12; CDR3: ASSAALNTGELF
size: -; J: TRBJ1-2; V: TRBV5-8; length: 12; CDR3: ASSPGRLHYGYT
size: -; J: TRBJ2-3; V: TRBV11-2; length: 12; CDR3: ASSFGGGTDTQY
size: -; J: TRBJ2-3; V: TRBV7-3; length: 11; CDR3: ASSLTPTDTQY
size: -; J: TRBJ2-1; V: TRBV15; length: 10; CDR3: ATSRDWGEQF
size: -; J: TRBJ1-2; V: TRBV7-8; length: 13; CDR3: ASSLGAASNYGYT
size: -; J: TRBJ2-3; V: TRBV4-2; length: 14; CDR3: ASSQDIGRGTDTQY
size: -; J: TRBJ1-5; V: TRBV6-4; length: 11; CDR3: ASSDGGDQPQH
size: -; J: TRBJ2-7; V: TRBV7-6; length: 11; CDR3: ASSFAGYYEQY
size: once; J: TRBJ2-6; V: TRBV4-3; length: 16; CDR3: ASSQDRAGGSGANVLT
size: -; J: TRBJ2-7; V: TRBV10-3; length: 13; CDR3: AISDSSQGPYEQY
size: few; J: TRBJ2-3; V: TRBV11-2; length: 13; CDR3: ASSPTGLSTDTQY
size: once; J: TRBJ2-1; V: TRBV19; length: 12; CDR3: ASTPWGSHNEQF
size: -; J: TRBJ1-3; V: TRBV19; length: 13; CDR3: ASSIPGRSGNTIY
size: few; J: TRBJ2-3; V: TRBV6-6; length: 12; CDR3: ASSYSGPTDTQY
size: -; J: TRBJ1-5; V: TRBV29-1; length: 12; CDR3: SVEATGTGGPQH
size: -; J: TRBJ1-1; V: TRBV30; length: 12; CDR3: AWSVRFRGGGAF
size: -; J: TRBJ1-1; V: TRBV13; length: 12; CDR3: ASSLGRLFAEAF